This is a list of T cell receptor beta chains from one sample in a study of T cell responses to AZD1222 COVID-19 vaccine. Assay used: immunoSEQ multiplex PCR; TCRdb lists only in-frame clones, some missing. The sample has 90,000 to 150,000 clones; around 88% are singletons. Sequences were derived from peripheral blood, sampled on day 0 of AZD1222 vaccination. These receptors were collected from an adult in good health. Both conserved end residues are part of each CDR3. The D gene is left open where the match is weak. A row's size may be missing; if present it is once, few, many or a size class.

TRBJ1-3,.,TRBD1,TRBV7-9,TGTGCCAGCAGGCTACAGGGGCCTATATATTTT,CASRLQGPIYF
TRBJ2-5,.,TRBD2,TRBV9,TGTGCCAGCAGCGGACTAGCGGGGGTCCAGTACTTC,CASSGLAGVQYF
TRBJ1-3,.,.,TRBV11-2,TGTGCCAGCAGCCCAGCCTCCTCTGGAAACACCATATATTTT,CASSPASSGNTIYF
TRBJ2-2,.,.,TRBV28,TGTGCCAGCAGGCCCGCACTAGCTTCGAACACCGGGGAGCTGTTTTTT,CASRPALASNTGELFF
TRBJ2-2,.,TRBD1,TRBV7-9,TGTGCCAGCAGCCTCGGACAGGGCACGAACACCGGGGAGCTGTTTTTT,CASSLGQGTNTGELFF
TRBJ2-2,.,TRBD1,TRBV18,TGTGCCAGCTCACCACCGGGACAGCGGAACACCGGGGAGCTGTTTTTT,CASSPPGQRNTGELFF
TRBJ1-5,.,TRBD1,TRBV27,TGTGCCAGCAGCCCCGACAGGGCGAATCAGCCCCAGCATTTT,CASSPDRANQPQHF
TRBJ1-1,.,TRBD1,TRBV5-1,TGCGCCAGCAGCTTGGTTGTAGGGGGCACCACTGAAGCTTTCTTT,CASSLVVGGTTEAFF
TRBJ2-1,.,.,TRBV19,TGTGCCAGTAGTTACTCTGACAGCAGCTCCTACAATGAGCAGTTCTTC,CASSYSDSSSYNEQFF
TRBJ2-7,few,TRBD1,TRBV7-2,TGTGCCAGCAGCTTAGGACAGGGTCGGACCTACGAGCAGTACTTC,CASSLGQGRTYEQYF
TRBJ1-4,.,.,TRBV5-1,TGCGCCAGCAGCTCAGGTTGGATTAATGAAAAACTGTTTTTT,CASSSGWINEKLFF
TRBJ1-2,.,TRBD1,TRBV4-1,TGCGCCAGCAGCCAAGTAGGACAGGGGGCAGGTGGCTACACCTTC,CASSQVGQGAGGYTF
TRBJ1-1,.,.,TRBV25-1,TGTGCCAGTAGGCGGAACACTGAAGCTTTCTTT,CASRRNTEAFF
TRBJ1-6,.,.,TRBV5-6,TGTGCCAGCAGCTTAGTGAGCTCCTATAATTCACCCCTCCACTTT,CASSLVSSYNSPLHF
TRBJ1-3,.,TRBD1,TRBV10-3,TGTGCCATCAGCGGGACAGTCTCTGGAAACACCATATATTTT,CAISGTVSGNTIYF
TRBJ2-5,once,TRBD2,TRBV5-1,TGCGCCAGCAGCTCACTAGCGGTACAAGAGACCCAGTACTTC,CASSSLAVQETQYF